These 17 T cell receptor beta chains were sequenced from one sample in a study of shared clonotypes between healthy human individuals. Method: immunoSEQ multiplex PCR; TCRdb's copy keeps in-frame clones and lacks some. Here the sample spans roughly 500,000 clones, over 75% being singletons. Sequencing used PBMCs. All receptors come from a woman in her forties in good health. Some clones in this sample may be carry-over from other donors' samples.

Points on this clone: A far larger clone is off by one base, so a read error is likely. This chain joins TRBV30 and TRBJ2-2, with a possible D match to TRBD2 (6 bases). V was shortened by 3 bases and J by 2 bases, with 10 bases between the two germline ends. The CDR3 sequence is 14 residues long. Germline-derived CDR1 and CDR2 are GTSNPN and SVGIG (reference sequence). CDR3 amino acids: CAWSRDLNTGELFF. The CDR3 DNA reads as TGTGCCTGGAGCCGGGACTTAAACACCGGGGAGCTGTTTTTT.

This clone was counted between two and nine times. The chain is built from TRBV2 and TRBJ2-2, with a weak D call TRBD1 (6 bases). The length of the CDR3 is 14 residues. The germline V gene encodes CDR1 SNHLY and CDR2 FYNNEI. V dropped 4 bases and J dropped 5 bases, with 11 bases sitting between them. The CDR3 here is CASSARGRTGELFF. The CDR3 region has the DNA TGTGCCAGCAGTGCCAGGGGAAGAACCGGGGAGCTGTTTTTT.

Only a few counts were recorded for this clone. This is likely an artifact of a read error, given a far larger clone one base away. The V gene is TRBV4-3, the J gene TRBJ1-1; D gene ambiguous. The V gene's germline CDR1 is LGHNA and CDR2 YSLEER. The CDR3 length is 15 residues. Trimming pared 4 bases from V and 5 bases from J, leaving 17 bases between. The CDR3 bases are TGCGCCAGCAGCCGAACCTGTACCGGAGGTACTGAAGCTTTCTTT. It encodes CASSRTCTGGTEAFF.

This chain links TRBV21-1 with TRBJ2-7; TRBD1 is the table's D call, not checked against the DNA. TRBV21-1 is listed as a pseudogene. The CDR3 sequence is 16 residues long. This CDR3 is CASSLSRVGAGYEQYF. The CDR3 DNA sequence: TGTGCCAGCAGCCTAAGCAGGGTAGGGGCCGGCTACGAGCAGTACTTC.

The gene calls are TRBV30 and TRBJ1-5; 7 bases fit TRBD1. Germline V lookup: CDR1 GTSNPN, CDR2 SVGIG (reference sequence). V lost 0 bases and J lost 6; bases outside the gene matches: 11. The CDR3 totals 16 residues. This CDR3 reads CAWSVGGRGNGQPQHF. Here the CDR3 DNA reads TGTGCCTGGAGTGTAGGGGGCAGGGGGAACGGTCAGCCCCAGCATTTT.

Regarding this clone: A far larger clone is just one base off, so this is likely a read error. Other DNA variants within this sample encode the same CDR3. The chain recombines TRBV6-6 with TRBJ2-7; D not certain. CDR3 length: 11 amino acids. Germline values: CDR1 MNHNY, CDR2 SVGAGI (reference sequence). V was pared by 5 bases and J by 3 bases, with 5 bases between. CDR3 protein: CASSTSYEQYF. The CDR3 DNA follows: TGTGCCAGCAGTACAAGCTACGAGCAGTACTTC.

This clone was seen a single time. Since a far larger clone is one base different, this is likely a read error. The genes are TRBV7-8 and TRBJ2-3, with no clear D. The V and J ends lost 3 bases and 4 bases respectively, with 5 bases between them. The CDR3 runs to 12 residues. Germline lookup yields CDR1 SGHVS and CDR2 FQNEAQ. CDR3 loop: CASSLPPDTQYF. CDR3 DNA: TGTGCCAGCAGCTTGCCCCCAGATACGCAGTATTTT.

V usage is TRBV5-1 and J usage is TRBJ1-1; TRBD1 matches 8 bases. Trimming took 3 bases from V and 0 from J; bases not matched to a gene: 1. Germline lookup yields CDR1 SGHRS and CDR2 YFSETQ. The length of the CDR3 is 14 residues. The CDR3 is CASSWTGMNTEAFF. The CDR3 DNA reads as TGCGCCAGCAGCTGGACAGGGATGAACACTGAAGCTTTCTTT. The full variable domain, in which reference TRBV5-1 and TRBJ1-1 provide the parts outside the CDR3, is KAGVTQTPRYLIKTRGQQVTLSCSPISGHRSVSWYQQTPGQGLQFLFEYFSETQRNKGNFPGRFSGRQFSNSRSEMNVSTLELGDSALYLCASSWTGMNTEAFFGQGTRLTVV.

The chain uses TRBV6-6 and TRBJ1-2; maybe TRBD1 (6 bases). CDR1 is MNHNY, CDR2 SVGAGI, per germline (reference sequence). Trimming cost V 4 bases and J 1 base, with 13 bases left between them. There are 15 residues in the CDR3. The CDR3 protein is CASSSPTGFNYGYTF. The CDR3 DNA sequence: TGTGCCAGCAGTTCCCCGACAGGATTTAACTATGGCTACACCTTC.

V gene TRBV27 combines with J gene TRBJ1-2; maybe TRBD1 (5 bases). V was cut by 0 bases and J by 3 bases, with 11 bases left in between. The CDR3 sequence is 15 residues long. The germline V gene encodes CDR1 MNHEY and CDR2 SMNVEV (reference sequence). The CDR3 sequence is CASSLSPGTHYGYTF. The CDR3 region has the DNA TGTGCCAGCAGTTTATCGCCAGGGACCCACTATGGCTACACCTTC.

The chain links TRBV18 to TRBJ2-1; 7 nucleotides align to TRBD2. J gave up 8 bases and V 2 bases, and 6 bases lay outside the gene matches. CDR1 is KGHSH and CDR2 is LQKENI in the germline V gene. CDR3 length equals 14 residues. CDR3 loop: CASSPVVAGDEQFF. Here the CDR3 DNA reads TGTGCCAGCTCACCAGTTGTTGCGGGAGATGAGCAGTTCTTC.

This clone was counted at least ten times. The rearrangement joins TRBV7-3 to TRBJ2-6, with no clear D. Germline V gives CDR1 SGHTA, CDR2 FQGTGA. Deletions cut 4 bases from V and 2 bases from J, with 3 bases between. This CDR3 comprises 13 residues. The CDR3 nucleotides are TGTGCCAGCAGCTCCCCTGGGGCCAACGTCCTGACTTTC. This gives the protein CASSSPGANVLTF.

This clone was counted a few times. This chain uses TRBV11-2 with TRBJ2-7; 7 positions match TRBD2. J was trimmed by 0 bases and V by 0 bases; bases with no gene match: 5. CDR1 SGHAT and CDR2 FQNNGV come from the germline V gene. The CDR3 totals 16 residues. The CDR3 coding sequence is TGTGCCAGCAGCTTAGATTGGAGCGGGAACTCCTACGAGCAGTACTTC. It codes for CASSLDWSGNSYEQYF.

CDR3 coding DNA: TGCGCCAGCAGTTCGGGGGGGCCGGCGACCGGGGAGCTGTTTTTT. Translating it yields CASSSGGPATGELFF. The rearrangement uses TRBV10-1 and TRBJ2-2, with TRBD2 matching 8 bases. V was clipped by 5 bases and J by 5 bases; unmatched bases: 7. The CDR3 sequence is 15 residues long. Germline CDR1 and CDR2: WNHNN and SYGVQD (reference sequence).

The CDR3 DNA reads TGCGCCAGCAGCCCAGGACGGGAGAACACTGAAGCTTTCTTT. Its protein is CASSPGRENTEAFF. The chain carries TRBV4-1 and TRBJ1-1; the D is unclear. Trimming left V 4 bases short and J 1 base short, with 10 bases between. From germline, CDR1 is MGHRA and CDR2 YSYEKL. The length of the CDR3 is 14 residues.

The chain carries TRBV28 and TRBJ1-1, with D perhaps matching TRBD1 (6 bases). Germline V gives CDR1 MDHEN, CDR2 SYDVKM. The CDR3 sequence is 14 residues long. V lost 6 bases and J lost 0, with 11 bases in between. CDR3 amino acids: CASSWGAMNTEAFF. The CDR3 DNA sequence: TGTGCCAGCAGCTGGGGGGCTATGAACACTGAAGCTTTCTTT.

Note on this clone: One base separates it from a far larger clone, so it is likely a read error. Other nucleotide sequences in the sample specify the same CDR3. This rearrangement joins TRBV29-1 to TRBJ1-1, with D possibly matching TRBD1 (5 bases). The CDR3 loop spans 12 amino acids. Trimming stripped 7 bases from V and 7 bases from J, with 16 bases between. Germline V lookup: CDR1 SQVTM, CDR2 ANQGSEA. CDR3 nucleotides: TGCAGCGGGGCTAGAGGGGCCAATGAAGCTTTCTTT. This gives the protein CSGARGANEAFF. The full variable domain, rest sourced from reference TRBV29-1 and TRBJ1-1, is SAVISQKPSRDICQRGTSLTIQCQVDSQVTMMFWYRQQPGQSLTLIATANQGSEATYESGFVIDKFPISRPNLTFSTLTVSNMSPEDSSIYLCSGARGANEAFFGQGTRLTVV.